These 23 T cell receptor beta chains were all obtained from the same sample, sequenced in a study of TIL therapy for anti-PD-1-resistant metastatic lung cancer. Time point specified: pre-treatment sample, taken before nivolumab and TIL therapy. The immunoSEQ assay was v3. Some clones are missing from TCRdb's copy, which holds only in-frame ones; the method was immunoSEQ multiplex PCR. The sample holds some 57,000 clones, around 90% seen once. The sequences come from blood, collected at baseline. The origin of the receptors is a person aged 25-85 years with non-small cell lung cancer.

CDR3 sequence reads: CASSPLGAGGQETQYF. The CDR3 DNA follows: TGTGCCAGCAGCCCCCTCGGCGCGGGTGGGCAAGAGACCCAGTACTTC. V gene TRBV11-2 combines with J gene TRBJ2-5; D is perhaps TRBD2 (5 bases). Between the trimmed V and J ends, which lost 5 bases and 2 bases, there was a span of 18 bases. In germline, CDR1 is SGHAT, CDR2 FQNNGV. This CDR3 contains 16 residues. Complete variable domain (other parts from reference TRBV11-2 and TRBJ2-5): EAGVAQSPRYKIIEKRQSVAFWCNPISGHATLYWYQQILGQGPKLLIQFQNNGVVDDSQLPKDRFSAERLKGVDSTLKIQPAKLEDSAVYLCASSPLGAGGQETQYFGPGTRLLVL.

This rearrangement joins TRBV12-3 or TRBV12-4 to TRBJ1-2, with D unresolved. V was pared by 3 bases and J by 8 bases, with 10 bases between. The CDR3 length is 12 residues. The CDR3: CASSFLSQGYTF. As DNA, the CDR3 is TGTGCCAGCAGTTTTCTTTCCCAGGGCTACACCTTC.

In this sample, this clone turned up once. V is TRBV6-2 or TRBV6-3 and J is TRBJ2-3; TRBD2 might be the D (5 bases). The CDR3 is 16 amino acids. Trimming stripped 1 base from V and 2 bases from J, with 13 bases between. CDR1 and CDR2 (germline): MNHEY, SVGEGT. CDR3 DNA: TGTGCCAGCAGTTACTACGCGGGTGGCACCACAGATACGCAGTATTTT. It translates to CASSYYAGGTTDTQYF.

The chain links TRBV12-3 or TRBV12-4 to TRBJ2-3, with D perhaps TRBD1 or TRBD2 (6 bases each). The length of the CDR3 is 13 residues. Trimming removed 6 bases at V and 9 bases at J, with 16 bases between. CDR3: CASSPGDLFTQYF. Here the CDR3 DNA reads TGTGCCAGCAGCCCAGGGGACTTATTCACGCAGTATTTT.

In its sample, this clone was seen once. The chain joins TRBV3-1 (or the pseudogene TRBV3-2) to TRBJ1-1, with D possibly matching TRBD1 (5 bases). Germline CDR1 reads LGHDT; CDR2 reads YNNKEL (reference sequence). The CDR3 runs to 17 residues. The V end lost 1 base, the J end lost 6 bases, and 21 bases lay between the germline ends. The DNA for the CDR3 is TGTGCCAGCAGCCAAGCACCATATGGGGGGAGAGGATCTGAAGCTTTCTTT. Translation: CASSQAPYGGRGSEAFF.

The J gene is TRBJ2-3, the V gene TRBV3-1 (or the pseudogene TRBV3-2), with D unresolved. Trimming removed 4 bases at V and 0 bases at J, with 8 bases between. Looked up from germline, CDR1 is LGHDT and CDR2 is YNNKEL (reference sequence). The CDR3 spans 14 residues. This CDR3 reads CASSLSSSTDTQYF. DNA of the CDR3: TGTGCCAGCAGCCTGTCGAGCAGCACAGATACGCAGTATTTT.

This rearrangement joins TRBV5-4 to TRBJ2-1, with 9 bases fitting TRBD2. CDR1 and CDR2 (germline): SGHNT, YYREEE (reference sequence). This CDR3 comprises 16 residues. Losses at the gene ends were 0 bases for V and 7 bases for J; bases not matched to a gene: 8. CDR3 sequence (DNA): TGTGCCAGCAGCTTGGGGGGGACTAGCAGCCGGAATGAGCAGTTCTTC. Amino acids: CASSLGGTSSRNEQFF. Drawing the rest from reference TRBV5-4 and TRBJ2-1, the complete variable domain is ETGVTQSPTHLIKTRGQQVTLRCSSQSGHNTVSWYQQALGQGPQFIFQYYREEENGRGNFPPRFSGLQFPNYSSELNVNALELDDSALYLCASSLGGTSSRNEQFFGPGTRLTVL.

The rearrangement uses TRBV5-1 and TRBJ2-7, with D perhaps matching TRBD2 (5 bases). CDR1 and CDR2 (germline): SGHRS, YFSETQ. V was trimmed by 4 bases and J by 4 bases, leaving 21 bases between them. The length of the CDR3 is 16 residues. The CDR3 DNA is TGCGCCAGCAGCCCCGAAGGCGGGCGATACGATTACGAGCAGTACTTC. As protein: CASSPEGGRYDYEQYF. The entire variable domain, with the rest obtained from reference TRBV5-1 and TRBJ2-7, is as follows: KAGVTQTPRYLIKTRGQQVTLSCSPISGHRSVSWYQQTPGQGLQFLFEYFSETQRNKGNFPGRFSGRQFSNSRSEMNVSTLELGDSALYLCASSPEGGRYDYEQYFGPGTRLTVT.

This chain uses TRBV7-2 with TRBJ2-1; D tentatively fits TRBD1 or TRBD2 (5 bases each). Germline V lookup: CDR1 SGHTA, CDR2 FQGNSA. The CDR3 has 14 residues. V shed 5 bases and J shed 8 bases, with 16 bases lying between them. In DNA form, the CDR3 reads TGTGCCAGCAGCACCGGGACCCGGCCCGATGAGCAGTTCTTC. Protein: CASSTGTRPDEQFF.

This clone appeared once. V is TRBV18 and J is TRBJ2-3; TRBD1 or TRBD2 may be the D gene (5 bases each). Germline V gene sequence: CDR1 KGHSH, CDR2 LQKENI. Trimming took 3 bases from V and 2 from J, leaving 9 bases between them. This CDR3 region has 14 residues. DNA of the CDR3: TGTGCCAGCTCACCTAGAGGGGACACAGATACGCAGTATTTT. This gives the protein CASSPRGDTDTQYF.

The V and J genes are TRBV7-8 and TRBJ2-5; 7 bases map to TRBD2. The CDR3 loop spans 16 amino acids. With 2 bases clipped from V and 3 bases from J, the junction kept 9 bases outside the gene matches. Germline CDR1 is SGHVS and CDR2 is FQNEAQ. The CDR3 spells CASSLFGLAEEETQYF. In nucleotides, the CDR3 is TGTGCCAGCAGCTTATTTGGGCTAGCGGAAGAAGAGACCCAGTACTTC.

This chain joins TRBV2 and TRBJ1-1; 10 bases are a match to TRBD1. Trimming cost V 11 bases and J 0 bases; bases outside gene matches: 6. CDR1 SNHLY and CDR2 FYNNEI come from the germline V gene. CDR3 size: 14 residues. Written as DNA, the CDR3 is TGTGCCGGCGACAGGGGGCCACTGAACACTGAAGCTTTCTTT. It encodes CAGDRGPLNTEAFF. Full variable domain (remainder filled in from reference TRBV2 and TRBJ1-1): EPEVTQTPSHQVTQMGQEVILRCVPISNHLYFYWYRQILGQKVEFLVSFYNNEISEKSEIFDDQFSVERPDGSNFTLKIRSTKLEDSAMYFCAGDRGPLNTEAFFGQGTRLTVV.

V and J are TRBV5-1 and TRBJ2-5; tentatively, D is TRBD1 (6 bases). This CDR3 spans 16 amino acids. Germline-derived CDR1 and CDR2 are SGHRS and YFSETQ. Trimming took off 3 bases at V and 9 bases at J, with 24 bases between the two ends. CDR3 in amino acids: CASSYTENTGLGAQYF. As DNA, the CDR3 is TGCGCCAGCAGCTACACCGAAAATACAGGGCTCGGGGCCCAGTACTTC.

This rearrangement joins TRBV6-5 to TRBJ1-4, with D hard to call. The ends were cut back, 4 bases at V and 7 bases at J, with 10 bases in the middle. The CDR3 consists of 13 residues. From germline, CDR1 is MNHEY and CDR2 SVGAGI. This CDR3 is CASSSRPGEKLFF. The DNA for the CDR3 is TGTGCCAGCAGTTCCCGGCCGGGTGAAAAACTGTTTTTT.

The V and J genes are TRBV6-5 and TRBJ1-1; a weak D match, TRBD1 (6 bases). Looked up from germline, CDR1 is MNHEY and CDR2 is SVGAGI. V was pared by 6 bases and J by 5 bases, with 10 bases between. CDR3 length: 12 amino acids. The CDR3 loop reads CASRSGETEAFF. CDR3 coding DNA: TGTGCCAGCAGGTCAGGGGAAACTGAAGCTTTCTTT.

V and J are TRBV20-1 and TRBJ2-3; no clear D. This CDR3 comprises 11 residues. Germline values: CDR1 DFQATT, CDR2 SNEGSKA (reference sequence). V was trimmed by 5 bases and J by 6 bases, leaving 9 bases between them. The CDR3 DNA is TGCAGTGCTGAACCCCGGGATACGCAGTATTTT. Amino acids: CSAEPRDTQYF.

V is TRBV12-3 or TRBV12-4 and J is TRBJ1-1; D might be TRBD1 (6 bases). V lost 6 bases and J 5 bases, leaving 13 bases between the germline ends. This CDR3 contains 13 residues. CDR3 in amino acids: CASSVGGGTEAFF. Here the CDR3 DNA reads TGTGCCAGCAGCGTAGGGGGGGGGACTGAAGCTTTCTTT.

CDR3 nucleotides: TGTGCCAGCAGTGAAGCTTGGACCGTGGAGACCCAGTACTTC. It specifies CASSEAWTVETQYF. The chain couples TRBV6-1 to TRBJ2-5; D not resolved. Trimming took off 0 bases at V and 5 bases at J, with 10 bases between the two ends. CDR1 and CDR2 (germline): MNHNS, SASEGT. The CDR3 spans 14 residues.

The rearrangement joins TRBV11-3 to TRBJ2-1; TRBD2 agrees at 8 bases. V gave up 5 bases and J gave up 4 bases; unmatched junction bases: 7. The length of the CDR3 is 15 residues. CDR1 and CDR2 from the germline V gene are SGHNT and YENEEA. The CDR3 sequence: CASSPDGTSYNEQFF. The CDR3 bases are TGTGCCAGCAGCCCTGACGGGACTAGTTACAATGAGCAGTTCTTC.

This chain connects TRBV5-1 to TRBJ1-2; a weak D match, TRBD1 (6 bases). Germline V lookup: CDR1 SGHRS, CDR2 YFSETQ. This CDR3 region has 16 residues. V was clipped by 4 bases and J by 0 bases, with 16 bases between them. The CDR3 loop reads CASSLSTGYPNYGYTF. The CDR3 DNA reads as TGCGCCAGCAGCCTCTCGACAGGATACCCTAACTATGGCTACACCTTC.

V usage is TRBV9 and J usage is TRBJ1-1, with D possibly TRBD1 on 5 matching bases. Germline CDR1 SGDLS, CDR2 YYNGEE. Trimming took 3 bases from V and 1 from J, leaving 10 bases between them. The CDR3 contains 14 residues. The DNA for the CDR3 is TGTGCCAGCAGCGGGGGACGGGGGAACACTGAAGCTTTCTTT. Translating gives CASSGGRGNTEAFF.

This clone came up a few times. The chain has TRBV28 and TRBJ1-2, with unresolved D. The CDR3 is 10 amino acids. Trimming took off 4 bases at V and 8 bases at J, with 5 bases between the two ends. Germline assignment: CDR1 MDHEN and CDR2 SYDVKM. CDR3 in amino acids: CASSSVGYTF. DNA of the CDR3: TGTGCCAGCAGTTCGGTAGGCTACACCTTC.

The chain has TRBV6-5 and TRBJ2-7; 8 bases agree with TRBD1. The CDR3 runs to 15 residues. CDR1 MNHEY and CDR2 SVGAGI come from the germline V gene. J lost 3 bases, V lost 0 bases, and 4 bases had no gene match. DNA for the CDR3: TGTGCCAGCAGTTACTCGGACAGGGTGAACTACGAGCAGTACTTC. Its protein is CASSYSDRVNYEQYF.